This T cell receptor (beta chain) was recorded in a study of shared T cell receptors in the human thymus. Libraries were prepared by immunoSEQ multiplex PCR; TCRdb keeps only in-frame clonotypes and omits some of them. The table lists fewer than 700,000 clones, approximately 90% of them singletons, with 0.008% to 0.011% in the top ten. Germline-derived CDR1 and CDR2 are MDHEN and SYDVKM. V lost 8 bases, J lost 4 bases, and 9 bases stayed unmatched. The CDR3 has 14 residues. This clone was recorded once. These records were also assigned to another study, of human thymus T cells. This second study says: Thymic material originated from resections removed in the course of corrective heart surgery. V and J genes seemed to be used with bias in thymic and blood repertoires. Related studies found that unrelated individuals share highly overlapping thymic repertoires.

The chain links TRBV28 to TRBJ2-3, with 7 bases that match TRBD2. This receptor was identified in a boy younger than two with a congenital heart defect. The specimen was thymocytes. CDR3 bases: TGTGCCAGCTCCTTCCCAGCGGGACCAGATACGCAGTATTTT. This sequence encodes CASSFPAGPDTQYF.